A selection of T cell receptor beta chains follows, all from one sample in a study of blood T cells in healthy people across ages. TCRdb redid the calling of the 5' RACE reads with MiXCR, one entry per CDR3 protein. The sample contains 600,000 or so distinct CDR3 sequences, under 55% of which appear only once. The sequenced material came from blood. The receptors here all came from a man aged 80 or over in good health. Each CDR3 is given without its conserved first and last residue.

>TRBV3-1|10|TRBJ2-5
ASSQGYNEQY
>TRBV11-2|13|TRBJ2-7
ASSFLRGQAYEQY
>TRBV27|13|NA
VSSPRGDRGIEQY
>TRBV29-1|12|TRBJ2-1
SVEVVAGVNEQF
>TRBV7-9|12|TRBJ2-7
ASSLGTPPYEQY
>TRBV5-4|11|TRBJ2-1
ASSLVQNNEQF
>TRBV20-1|11|TRBJ1-6
SARRTANPTLH
>TRBV6-2/TRBV6-3|16|TRBJ2-3
ASSSSVWTSGVADTQY
>TRBV4-3|13|TRBJ2-1
ASSHLAGSNNEQF
>TRBV6-2/TRBV6-3|15|TRBJ2-1
ATQPLLTSGTWNEQF
>TRBV29-1|11|TRBJ2-7
SVRGTGAREQY
>TRBV20-1|12|TRBJ1-6
SAKSTGPNSPLH
>TRBV7-2|13|TRBJ2-5
ASSLQTSGAETQY
>TRBV20-1|9|TRBJ2-7
SQGTVYEQY
>TRBV5-1|13|NA
ASTTGGRSYNEQY
>TRBV15|11|TRBJ1-1
ATSGRRISEAF
>TRBV6-2/TRBV6-3|13|TRBJ2-1
ASSYGGTYYNEQF
>TRBV7-6|10|TRBJ2-5
ASSPYPETQY
>TRBV7-8|12|TRBJ2-7
ASSFPGTHYEQY
>TRBV7-8|15|TRBJ2-1
ASSPRLAGNSYNEQF
>TRBV27|14|TRBJ2-1
ASSLKLSDLGDEQF
>TRBV20-1|14|TRBJ2-3
SANSRPSGASDTQY
>TRBV20-1|12|TRBJ2-7
SAFQGNSPYEQY
>TRBV3-1|17|TRBJ2-6
PSSLTQGIPRPGANVLT
>TRBV12-3/TRBV12-4|14|TRBJ2-2
ASSFQTSRNTGELF
>TRBV29-1|6|TRBJ2-1
SANEQF
>TRBV20-1|10|TRBJ1-5
SARLNNQPQH
>TRBV28|12|TRBJ2-1
ASSPQAGLDEQF
>TRBV10-3|13|TRBJ2-1
AISEASGRYNEQF
>TRBV6-2/TRBV6-3|13|TRBJ2-5
ASSPPGNSLETQY
>TRBV20-1|12|TRBJ1-4
SAREQNNNEKLF